This is a list of T cell receptor beta chains from one sample in a study of blood T cell repertoires in COVID-19. Using immunoSEQ multiplex PCR, the repertoire was profiled, and TCRdb retains in-frame clones only, with some absent. The sample records some 72,000 clones, 70% to 90% being singletons. Sequenced input: peripheral blood. The receptors originated from a man aged 50 to 59 with active COVID-19. Each CDR3 is given with its conserved first and last residue. D genes are given only for firm matches.

v_gene	j_gene	d_gene	CDR3aa	CDR3nt
TRBV5-4	TRBJ2-7	TRBD1	CASSPRTGEQYF	TGTGCCAGCAGCCCCCGGACAGGCGAGCAGTACTTC
TRBV7-2	TRBJ2-2	NA	CASSPRRDHLPGELFF	TGTGCCAGCAGCCCCAGGAGGGACCATTTACCCGGGGAGCTGTTTTTT
TRBV9	TRBJ2-7	TRBD2	CASSPRLAGGSYEQYF	TGTGCCAGCAGCCCTCGACTAGCGGGAGGTTCCTACGAGCAGTACTTC
TRBV4-1	TRBJ2-7	NA	CASSHNPRLASSYEQYF	TGCGCCAGCAGCCATAACCCCCGACTGGCGAGCTCCTACGAGCAGTACTTC
TRBV2	TRBJ2-7	NA	CASDSAGYEQYF	TGTGCCAGTGATAGTGCAGGCTACGAGCAGTACTTC
TRBV27	TRBJ2-7	NA	CARPPTEGDRLRGYEQYF	TGTGCCAGACCACCGACCGAGGGAGACCGACTGCGGGGCTACGAGCAGTACTTC
TRBV2	TRBJ2-7	NA	CASSEAAGHLGEQYF	TGTGCCAGCAGTGAAGCGGCGGGTCACTTGGGCGAGCAGTACTTC
TRBV28	TRBJ1-4	NA	CASSSRVGEKLFF	TGTGCCAGCAGTAGCAGGGTGGGAGAAAAACTGTTTTTT
TRBV24-1	TRBJ2-5	NA	CATSKNSLTQYF	TGTGCCACCAGTAAGAACAGCTTGACCCAGTACTTC
TRBV5-4	TRBJ2-1	TRBD2	CASSSPSQPVAGNNEQFF	TGTGCCAGCAGCTCCCCATCTCAACCCGTAGCGGGGAACAATGAGCAGTTCTTC
TRBV5-5	TRBJ1-2	NA	CASSSRANYGYTF	TGTGCCAGCAGCTCGAGAGCTAACTATGGCTACACCTTC
TRBV5-4	TRBJ1-2	TRBD1	CASSLEGTVGGYTF	TGTGCCAGCAGCTTGGAGGGGACAGTAGGTGGCTACACCTTC